This TCR beta chain originates from a study of early T cells in non-severe SARS-CoV-2 infection. Study-wide background: From unsorted whole blood, bulk RNA was sequenced, and the chains remained unpaired. Study results and caveats: VDJdb-based matching was biased toward anti-spike CD8 responses and missed private and CD4 specificities.

The table lists this clonotype with many counts. Its antigen is as yet unknown. Individual cDNA molecules were tagged with unique molecular identifiers. One entry per CDR3 protein, called by TCRdb with MiXCR from the 5' RACE reads. Of 50,000 to 75,000 distinct CDR3 sequences in the sample, around 12% are singletons; the top ten hold about 1.2%. Sequences were derived from whole blood, sampled at baseline. The receptor's source is an adult who was a healthcare worker with PCR-confirmed SARS-CoV-2 infection or an uninfected control (not recorded which). The donor label of this sample is uncertain.

CDR3 residues: CSAYYNNYGYTF. DNA of the CDR3: TGCAGTGCTTACTATAATAACTATGGCTACACCTTC. The chain combines TRBV20-1 with TRBJ1-2; no reliable D call. This CDR3 has 12 amino acids. Germline V CDR1 and CDR2: DFQATT, SNEGSKA (reference sequence). The ends were cut back, 5 bases at V and 1 base at J, with 8 bases in the middle.